This passage covers 24 T cell receptor beta chains from one sample sequenced in a study of T cell repertoires in cytomegalovirus infection. TCRdb used MiXCR to reprocess the reads, holding one entry per CDR3 protein. Among approximately 70,000 distinct CDR3 sequences listed, 22% were seen once. For these TCRs, the target antigens are not known. Sequenced material: PBMCs, sequenced either directly or after in vitro stimulation (not recorded which). The source of these receptors is a human donor in good health (CMV status not recorded). Some clones in this sample may be carry-over from other donors' samples.

This clonotype was counted only a few times. The chain is built from TRBV4-3 and TRBJ2-5, with D tentatively TRBD1 (7 bases). The CDR3 spans 15 residues. The V end was cut by 0 bases, the J end by 4 bases, with 12 bases between. Germline CDR1 reads LGHNA; CDR2 reads YSLEER. CDR3 DNA sequence: TGCGCCAGCAGCCAAGAGGCCAGGGGGGTAGAGACCCAGTACTTC. Translation gives CASSQEARGVETQYF.

This clonotype was detected only a few times. Mismatch with germline at one junction end may stem from a read error. This chain connects TRBV7-8 to TRBJ1-1; no clear D. Germline V lookup: CDR1 SGHVS, CDR2 FQNEAQ. This CDR3 comprises 13 residues. The CDR3, as DNA: TGTGCCAGCAACAAGGGAAACGACGTGGAAGATTTCTTT. It codes for CASNKGNDVEDFF.

The V call is TRBV27, the J call TRBJ2-1; D unresolved. Germline V gives CDR1 MNHEY, CDR2 SMNVEV (reference sequence). V lost 5 bases to trimming and J lost 6 bases, with 8 bases between them. The CDR3 length is 12 residues. As DNA, the CDR3 is TGTGCCAGCAGTCCGGTAGGCAATGAGCAGTTCTTC. Its protein is CASSPVGNEQFF.

At least ten counts were recorded for this clonotype. The chain uses TRBV27 and TRBJ2-3; perhaps TRBD1 as D (6 bases). Germline assignment: CDR1 MNHEY and CDR2 SMNVEV (reference sequence). The CDR3 length is 19 residues. Trimming took off 3 bases at V and 1 base at J, with 23 bases between the two ends. The CDR3 region has the DNA TGTGCCAGCAGTTTGAAGAAACTTTACAGGGTCGGTGGCACAGATACGCAGTATTTT. Encoded protein: CASSLKKLYRVGGTDTQYF.

The chain employs TRBV12-3 or TRBV12-4 and TRBJ2-3, with D possibly matching TRBD1 (5 bases). With 6 bases removed from V and 4 bases from J, the gap between germline ends came to 8 bases. The CDR3 length is 12 residues. The CDR3 DNA reads TGTGCCAGCAGATGGGGCCCAGATACGCAGTATTTT. This encodes CASRWGPDTQYF.

This clonotype was seen repeatedly, ten times or more. V usage is TRBV7-2 and J usage is TRBJ2-1, with 9 bases fitting TRBD2. With 3 bases clipped from V and 8 bases from J, the junction kept 8 bases outside the gene matches. This CDR3 has 15 amino acids. CDR1 and CDR2 from the germline V gene are SGHTA and FQGNSA. The CDR3 DNA is TGTGCCAGCAGCTTTTTGGCGGGAGGGCCCGATGAGCAGTTCTTC. Its protein is CASSFLAGGPDEQFF.

The V and J genes are TRBV20-1 and TRBJ2-3; 13 nucleotides align to TRBD2. Per germline, CDR1 DFQATT and CDR2 SNEGSKA (reference sequence). This CDR3 spans 17 amino acids. V dropped 1 base and J dropped 0; count of bases not matched to a gene: 4. CDR3: CSARAPGLAGSTDTQYF. DNA for the CDR3: TGCAGTGCTAGAGCCCCGGGACTAGCGGGAAGCACAGATACGCAGTATTTT.

This clonotype was seen a handful of times. This sequence joins TRBV10-3 and TRBJ2-5; D uncertain. Germline V CDR1 and CDR2: ENHRY, SYGVKD. The CDR3 runs 14 residues. V was pared by 8 bases and J by 3 bases, with 16 bases between. As DNA, the CDR3 is TGTGCCATCCGACCTACCGTGCTAGAAGAGACCCAGTACTTC. Translating it yields CAIRPTVLEETQYF.

This clonotype occurred a few times. This chain uses TRBV30 with TRBJ2-7; D gene ambiguous. Germline CDR1 GTSNPN, CDR2 SVGIG (reference sequence). The CDR3 has 12 amino acids. Trimming shortened V by 1 base and J by 2 bases, and 6 bases separated the two germline ends. CDR3 sequence reads: CAWSEATYEQYF. The CDR3 DNA is TGTGCCTGGAGTGAAGCGACCTACGAGCAGTACTTC.

This clonotype appeared many times. The chain combines TRBV7-2 with TRBJ2-1, with 10 bases that match TRBD1. The CDR3 totals 17 residues. Germline CDR1 is SGHTA and CDR2 is FQGNSA. V lost 5 bases, J lost 2 bases, and 9 bases stayed unmatched. The CDR3 bases are TGTGCCAGCAGCCTTGACAGGGGGCTGACCACCTACAATGAGCAGTTCTTC. Amino acid sequence: CASSLDRGLTTYNEQFF.

The chain carries TRBV7-9 and TRBJ1-2; 9 positions match TRBD1. J lost 8 bases, V lost 8 bases, and 9 bases had no gene match. Germline V gene sequence: CDR1 SEHNR, CDR2 FQNEAQ (reference sequence). The CDR3 is 13 residues long. CDR3 nucleotides: TGTGCCAGCGGAGGACAGGGGATTGGGGGCTACACCTTC. Translation: CASGGQGIGGYTF. Complete variable domain (other parts from reference TRBV7-9 and TRBJ1-2): DTGVSQNPRHKITKRGQNVTFRCDPISEHNRLYWYRQTLGQGPEFLTYFQNEAQLEKSRLLSDRFSAERPKGSFSTLEIQRTEQGDSAMYLCASGGQGIGGYTFGSGTRLTVV.

The CDR3 nucleotides are TGTGCCAGCAGTTTATCGGGATTCCGCTCCTACGAGCAGTACGTC. It encodes CASSLSGFRSYEQYV. The chain joins TRBV28 to TRBJ2-7; D perhaps matches TRBD2 (5 bases). Germline loops: CDR1 MDHEN, CDR2 SYDVKM. V was trimmed by 1 base and J by 0 bases, leaving 10 bases between them. CDR3 length: 15 amino acids.

The chain recombines TRBV2 with TRBJ1-1; D possibly corresponds to TRBD1 (5 bases). Germline-derived CDR1 and CDR2 are SNHLY and FYNNEI. The CDR3 spans 14 residues. Trimming pared 6 bases from V and 5 bases from J, leaving 16 bases between. The CDR3 spells CASRKEGGGTEAFF. The DNA of the CDR3 is TGTGCCAGCAGAAAGGAGGGCGGGGGGACTGAAGCTTTCTTT.

The chain is built from TRBV5-6 and TRBJ2-1; TRBD2 matches at 8 bases. Germline values: CDR1 SGHDT, CDR2 YYEEEE. The CDR3 runs to 14 residues. Germline trimming cut 2 bases from V and 9 bases from J; bases unmatched to any gene: 7. The DNA for the CDR3 is TGTGCCAGCAGCTTAGCGGGAGTTCAGCTTGAGCAGTTCTTC. Translating it yields CASSLAGVQLEQFF.

The chain recombines TRBV7-9 with TRBJ1-4; the D is unclear. CDR1 is SEHNR, CDR2 FQNEAQ, per germline (reference sequence). Trimming removed 5 bases from V and 0 bases from J, with 16 bases in between. The CDR3 totals 17 residues. This CDR3 is CASSPRPGAPTNEKLFF. The CDR3 DNA reads as TGTGCCAGCAGCCCTCGGCCCGGCGCCCCAACTAATGAAAAACTGTTTTTT. The full variable domain, rest sourced from reference TRBV7-9 and TRBJ1-4, is DTGVSQNPRHKITKRGQNVTFRCDPISEHNRLYWYRQTLGQGPEFLTYFQNEAQLEKSRLLSDRFSAERPKGSFSTLEIQRTEQGDSAMYLCASSPRPGAPTNEKLFFGSGTQLSVL.

This chain links TRBV12-3 or TRBV12-4 with TRBJ2-3; D may be TRBD2 (6 bases). This CDR3 has 13 residues. V gave up 10 bases and J gave up 1 base, with 12 bases separating them. The CDR3 is CATGDFRTDTQYF. The CDR3, as DNA: TGTGCCACCGGGGACTTCCGCACAGATACGCAGTATTTT.

The table lists this clonotype with a few counts. This rearrangement joins TRBV9 to TRBJ1-2; a weak D match, TRBD1 (6 bases). The CDR3 loop spans 14 amino acids. With 2 bases removed from V and 1 base from J, the gap between germline ends came to 9 bases. Germline V CDR1 and CDR2: SGDLS, YYNGEE. CDR3 residues: CASSVTGNNYGYTF. The CDR3 nucleotides read TGTGCCAGCAGCGTCACAGGGAATAACTATGGCTACACCTTC.

This clonotype was seen a handful of times. V and J are TRBV27 and TRBJ2-7, with TRBD1 matching 9 bases. Trimming took 9 bases from V and 4 from J; bases not matched to a gene: 13. Germline CDR1 MNHEY, CDR2 SMNVEV (reference sequence). CDR3 length: 15 amino acids. The DNA of the CDR3 is TGTGCCAGTAAGGATCGGGACAGGGCGCTATACGAGCAGTACTTC. Translated: CASKDRDRALYEQYF.

This clonotype was observed a handful of times. V usage is TRBV6-2 or TRBV6-3 and J usage is TRBJ2-1; D is unclear. The V end lost 6 bases, the J end lost 0 bases, and 12 bases lay between the germline ends. CDR1 is MNHEY and CDR2 is SVGEGT in the germline V gene. The CDR3 spans 15 residues. The CDR3 nucleotides read TGTGCCAGCAGCCTCGACTTAAGCTCCTACAATGAGCAGTTCTTC. Translated, it gives CASSLDLSSYNEQFF.

This chain links TRBV2 with TRBJ1-2; TRBD1 aligns across 7 bases. The CDR3 has 13 amino acids. Germline CDR1 reads SNHLY; CDR2 reads FYNNEI. The chain's CDR3 is CAEQGRTNYGYTF. The CDR3 nucleotides read TGTGCAGAACAGGGGCGAACTAACTATGGCTACACCTTC.

This clonotype was found a few times. This chain joins TRBV6-5 and TRBJ2-2; TRBD2 is a possible D gene (6 bases). The CDR3 spans 17 residues. CDR1 and CDR2 from the germline V gene are MNHEY and SVGAGI. Trimming cost V 0 bases and J 5 bases, with 16 bases left between them. The CDR3 nucleotides are TGTGCCAGCAGTTACTCGAAATACGGGAGAGGAACCGGGGAGCTGTTTTTT. Translated: CASSYSKYGRGTGELFF.

This clonotype was observed a handful of times. The V gene is TRBV12-3 or TRBV12-4, the J gene TRBJ2-1; no clear D gene. This CDR3 is 14 amino acids long. V was clipped by 5 bases and J by 3 bases, with 11 bases between them. In DNA form, the CDR3 reads TGTGCCAGCAGTAAGGTTGGGGACTACAATGAGCAGTTCTTC. Translation gives CASSKVGDYNEQFF.

This clonotype has more than one count but fewer than ten. The CDR3 DNA reads as TGTGCCAGCAGCTTCCCACAAGAGACCCAGTACTTC. As protein: CASSFPQETQYF. The V and J genes are TRBV7-9 and TRBJ2-5; D is ambiguous. From germline, CDR1 is SEHNR and CDR2 FQNEAQ (reference sequence). V lost 3 bases, J lost 2 bases, and 4 bases lay in between. This CDR3 is built from 12 residues.

The chain joins TRBV19 to TRBJ1-2; 9 nucleotides agree with TRBD1. With V trimmed by 0 bases and J by 7 bases, 12 bases remained unmatched. Germline lookup yields CDR1 LNHDA and CDR2 SQIVND (reference sequence). CDR3 size: 17 residues. This chain's CDR3 is CASSIDTWTGVTGGYTF. The CDR3 coding sequence is TGTGCCAGTAGTATAGATACCTGGACAGGGGTAACCGGTGGCTACACCTTC.